The 16 T cell receptor beta chains below all came from one sample that was sequenced in a study of T cell responses to AZD1222 COVID-19 vaccine. Some clones are missing from TCRdb's copy, which holds only in-frame ones; the method was immunoSEQ multiplex PCR. The data contain about 160,000 clones, roughly 90% of them seen just once; the ten biggest clones take up approximately 4.5%. Sample: peripheral blood, taken 28 days after the second AZD1222 dose. All receptors derive from an adult who received the AZD1222 COVID-19 vaccine.

The J gene is TRBJ2-7, the V gene TRBV5-4; possible D gene TRBD1, 5 bases. CDR3 length equals 14 residues. Trimming took off 4 bases at V and 0 bases at J, with 11 bases between the two ends. Per the germline V gene, CDR1 is SGHNT and CDR2 is YYREEE (reference sequence). CDR3 DNA sequence: TGTGCCAGCAGCCTAAGGGGCATCTCCTACGAGCAGTACTTC. Translated, it gives CASSLRGISYEQYF.

This sequence joins TRBV19 and TRBJ1-1; D gene unclear. The CDR3 runs 13 residues. Germline V gives CDR1 LNHDA, CDR2 SQIVND (reference sequence). V was trimmed by 3 bases and J by 10 bases, leaving 15 bases between them. The CDR3 DNA sequence: TGTGCCAGTAGTATTAGGGCTGGTGTTCCAGCTTTCTTT. It yields the protein CASSIRAGVPAFF.

The chain is built from TRBV7-9 and TRBJ1-5; D not resolved. Germline assignment: CDR1 SEHNR and CDR2 FQNEAQ (reference sequence). The germline V and J ends were trimmed by 1 base and 5 bases, with 6 bases remaining between them. The CDR3 runs 13 residues. For the CDR3, the DNA is TGTGCCAGCAGCTTAGTACCAGATCAGCCCCAGCATTTT. This gives the protein CASSLVPDQPQHF.

This rearrangement joins TRBV2 to TRBJ1-1; 7 bases agree with TRBD1. Unmatched junction bases numbered 6, after V lost 10 bases and J lost 1 base. Germline loops: CDR1 SNHLY, CDR2 FYNNEI. The CDR3 extends over 13 amino acids. The CDR3 sequence is CATATGPNTEAFF. In DNA form, the CDR3 reads TGTGCCACCGCGACAGGGCCGAACACTGAAGCTTTCTTT.

The V call is TRBV2, the J call TRBJ1-5; a weak D match, TRBD1 (5 bases). Trimming removed 7 bases at V and 0 bases at J, with 7 bases between. CDR1 and CDR2 (germline): SNHLY, FYNNEI. This CDR3 has 13 residues. CDR3: CASKTASNQPQHF. The DNA of the CDR3 is TGTGCCAGCAAGACAGCTAGCAATCAGCCCCAGCATTTT. The full variable domain, in which reference TRBV2 and TRBJ1-5 provide the parts outside the CDR3, is EPEVTQTPSHQVTQMGQEVILRCVPISNHLYFYWYRQILGQKVEFLVSFYNNEISEKSEIFDDQFSVERPDGSNFTLKIRSTKLEDSAMYFCASKTASNQPQHFGDGTRLSIL.

CDR3 sequence reads: CASSQRDANYGYTF. In DNA, the CDR3 is TGTGCCAGCAGCCAAAGGGATGCCAACTATGGCTACACCTTC. The chain is built from TRBV3-1 (or the pseudogene TRBV3-2) and TRBJ1-2, with D hard to call. CDR1 and CDR2 (germline): LGHDT, YNNKEL (reference sequence). CDR3 length equals 14 residues. Trimming cost V 2 bases and J 2 bases, with 9 bases left between them.

The chain is built from TRBV7-9 and TRBJ1-6; D is undetermined. The CDR3 consists of 14 residues. Germline CDR1 reads SEHNR; CDR2 reads FQNEAQ (reference sequence). V dropped 6 bases and J dropped 9 bases, with 15 bases sitting between them. The CDR3 nucleotides read TGTGCCAGCAGGCCTGGAGGGAGTGGTTCACCCCTCCACTTT. Its translation: CASRPGGSGSPLHF.

The chain recombines TRBV6-1 with TRBJ1-5, with 9 nucleotides matching TRBD1. Germline lookup yields CDR1 MNHNS and CDR2 SASEGT. V dropped 2 bases and J dropped 2; count of bases not matched to a gene: 13. The CDR3 covers 19 residues. Here the CDR3 DNA reads TGTGCCAGCAGTGAAAGGGGGGACAGGGTTTTGTGGGGCAATCAGCCCCAGCATTTT. It is translated as CASSERGDRVLWGNQPQHF.

The V and J genes are TRBV5-1 and TRBJ1-3; no clear D. This CDR3 is built from 14 residues. V lost 0 bases and J lost 4, with 8 bases in between. The germline CDR1 and CDR2 sequences are SGHRS and YFSETQ. CDR3 protein: CASSLVGWGNTIYF. CDR3 nucleotides: TGCGCCAGCAGCTTGGTAGGGTGGGGAAACACCATATATTTT.

The chain is built from TRBV9 and TRBJ2-2, with 9 positions matching TRBD2. Germline V lookup: CDR1 SGDLS, CDR2 YYNGEE. With V trimmed by 1 base and J by 5 bases, 6 bases remained unmatched. The CDR3 totals 16 residues. The DNA for the CDR3 is TGTGCCAGCAGCGTAACAGCGGGGGGAGGGACCGGGGAGCTGTTTTTT. Protein product: CASSVTAGGGTGELFF.

This clone was detected once. This chain links TRBV19 with TRBJ1-5, with 9 bases aligning to TRBD1. The V gene's germline CDR1 is LNHDA and CDR2 SQIVND (reference sequence). CDR3 length equals 15 residues. J gave up 6 bases and V 5 bases, and 8 bases lay outside the gene matches. CDR3 DNA: TGTGCCAGTAGTTCGGACAGGGGTTACGGTCAGCCCCAGCATTTT. Its translation: CASSSDRGYGQPQHF.

This clone was seen a handful of times. The V gene is TRBV20-1, the J gene TRBJ1-5; the D is unclear. The germline V gene has CDR1 DFQATT and CDR2 SNEGSKA (reference sequence). Between the trimmed V and J ends, which lost 3 bases and 2 bases, there was a span of 20 bases. There are 17 residues in the CDR3. Written as DNA, the CDR3 is TGCAGTGCTAGTTATGGGAGAGGGCGTTTGGGCAATCAGCCCCAGCATTTT. It codes for CSASYGRGRLGNQPQHF.

J is TRBJ2-1 and V is TRBV6-5; 14 nucleotides align to TRBD2. Germline V gene lookup returns CDR1 MNHEY and CDR2 SVGAGI. This CDR3 has 15 amino acids. V lost 6 bases, J lost 7 bases, and 5 bases stayed unmatched. The CDR3 reads CASSTGTSGRNEQFF. The CDR3 DNA follows: TGTGCCAGCAGCACCGGGACTAGCGGGAGAAATGAGCAGTTCTTC.

The chain carries TRBV18 and TRBJ1-5; 7 bases are a match to TRBD1. This CDR3 spans 14 amino acids. Germline CDR1 and CDR2: KGHSH and LQKENI. V lost 3 bases and J lost 4; bases outside the gene matches: 3. The CDR3 loop is CASSPDRSNQPQHF. CDR3 sequence (DNA): TGTGCCAGCTCACCGGACAGGAGTAATCAGCCCCAGCATTTT. Using reference TRBV18 and TRBJ1-5 for the parts outside the CDR3, the full variable domain is NAGVMQNPRHLVRRRGQEARLRCSPMKGHSHVYWYRQLPEEGLKFMVYLQKENIIDESGMPKERFSAEFPKEGPSILRIQQVVRGDSAAYFCASSPDRSNQPQHFGDGTRLSIL.

V gene TRBV6-5 combines with J gene TRBJ1-5, with a tentative D call TRBD1 (6 bases). Trimming shortened V by 8 bases and J by 5 bases, and 16 bases separated the two germline ends. CDR3 length: 14 amino acids. From germline, CDR1 is MNHEY and CDR2 SVGAGI. The CDR3 sequence: CASVMETGYQPQHF. CDR3 DNA: TGTGCCAGCGTGATGGAGACAGGCTATCAGCCCCAGCATTTT.

The table lists this clone with a count of one. The rearrangement joins TRBV5-5 to TRBJ1-6, with 9 bases matching TRBD1. The V gene's germline CDR1 is SGHKS and CDR2 YYEKEE (reference sequence). V lost 7 bases, J lost 7 bases, and 12 bases stayed unmatched. The CDR3 has 16 amino acids. In DNA, the CDR3 is TGTGCCAGCGAAACAGGGGGCTTAAGTATAAATTCACCCCTCCACTTT. It translates to CASETGGLSINSPLHF.